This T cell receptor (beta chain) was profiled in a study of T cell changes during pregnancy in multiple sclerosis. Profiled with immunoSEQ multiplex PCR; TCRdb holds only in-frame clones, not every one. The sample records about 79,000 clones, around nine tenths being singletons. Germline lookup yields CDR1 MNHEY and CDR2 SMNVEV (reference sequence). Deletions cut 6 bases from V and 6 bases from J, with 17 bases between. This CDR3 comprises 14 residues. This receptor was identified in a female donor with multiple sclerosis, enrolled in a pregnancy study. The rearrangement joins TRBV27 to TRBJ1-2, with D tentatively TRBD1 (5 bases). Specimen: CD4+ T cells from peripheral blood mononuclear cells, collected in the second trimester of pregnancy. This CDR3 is CASSPGSGGDGYTF. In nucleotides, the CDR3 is TGTGCCAGCAGCCCCGGCTCCGGGGGGGATGGCTACACCTTC.